One sample yielded the 16 T cell receptor beta chains listed below, sequenced in a study of blood T cell repertoires in COVID-19. Repertoires were generated with immunoSEQ multiplex PCR, while TCRdb's copy carries only in-frame clones and drops some. The repertoire includes under 200,000 clones, about 85% of them detected once, and about 5% sits in the top ten. Sequenced material: peripheral blood. These TCRs come from an elderly woman with acute or convalescent COVID-19.

The chain has TRBV6-1 and TRBJ2-7, with 8 bases matching TRBD2. Germline values: CDR1 MNHNS, CDR2 SASEGT. With 4 bases clipped from V and 4 bases from J, the junction kept 15 bases outside the gene matches. This CDR3 contains 17 residues. Written as DNA, the CDR3 is TGTGCCAGCAGTGGGGCGGGAGGAAGAGAATTTTCGTACGAGCAGTACTTC. It codes for CASSGAGGREFSYEQYF.

This chain links TRBV6-1 with TRBJ2-1; 7 bases line up with TRBD2. Germline V gene sequence: CDR1 MNHNS, CDR2 SASEGT. The CDR3 totals 16 residues. J was trimmed by 6 bases and V by 2 bases; bases with no gene match: 10. The CDR3 region is CASSEWGRTSGNEQFF. In nucleotides, the CDR3 is TGTGCCAGCAGTGAATGGGGTCGGACTAGTGGCAATGAGCAGTTCTTC.

V gene TRBV7-6 combines with J gene TRBJ2-7, with 11 bases identical to TRBD2. Germline V gene data show CDR1 as SGHVS and CDR2 as FNYEAQ. V gave up 5 bases and J gave up 5 bases; unmatched junction bases: 11. The CDR3 length is 16 residues. This CDR3 is CASSLNSGLAVNEQYF. For the CDR3, the DNA is TGTGCCAGCAGCCTAAACTCGGGACTAGCGGTAAACGAGCAGTACTTC.

The chain couples TRBV12-5 to TRBJ1-2, with 7 bases fitting TRBD1. CDR3 length: 15 residues. The trim removed 6 bases at V and 4 bases at J, leaving 11 bases unmatched. The germline V gene encodes CDR1 LGHNT and CDR2 FRNRAP. The CDR3 sequence is CASGTNRGRSYGYTF. The CDR3 DNA sequence: TGTGCTAGTGGCACCAATAGGGGGCGAAGCTATGGCTACACCTTC.

The count of this clone is one. This chain links TRBV5-1 with TRBJ2-5; D is perhaps TRBD2 (5 bases). The CDR3 runs 14 residues. The ends were cut back, 2 bases at V and 10 bases at J, with 18 bases in the middle. Germline-derived CDR1 and CDR2 are SGHRS and YFSETQ. In DNA form, the CDR3 reads TGCGCCAGCAGCTTAAAGAGGGTGAGCGAGGACCAGTACTTC. It encodes CASSLKRVSEDQYF. Full variable domain (remainder filled in from reference TRBV5-1 and TRBJ2-5): KAGVTQTPRYLIKTRGQQVTLSCSPISGHRSVSWYQQTPGQGLQFLFEYFSETQRNKGNFPGRFSGRQFSNSRSEMNVSTLELGDSALYLCASSLKRVSEDQYFGPGTRLLVL.

The chain joins TRBV2 to TRBJ1-2; no clear D gene. CDR1 is SNHLY and CDR2 is FYNNEI in the germline V gene. The CDR3 spans 13 residues. Between the trimmed V and J ends, which lost 8 bases and 1 base, there was a span of 11 bases. The CDR3 bases are TGTGCCAGCGGGAAAGAGGGTAACTATGGCTACACCTTC. Translated, it gives CASGKEGNYGYTF.

The CDR3 region has the DNA TGTGCCACCAGCTACACCGGACTTAACACTGAAGCTTTCTTT. Protein: CATSYTGLNTEAFF. The chain uses TRBV15 and TRBJ1-1; D unresolved. With 5 bases removed from V and 2 bases from J, the gap between germline ends came to 12 bases. Germline V gene lookup returns CDR1 LNHNV and CDR2 YYDKDF (reference sequence). This CDR3 has 14 amino acids.

The chain combines TRBV18 with TRBJ1-1; D is ambiguous. Between the trimmed V and J ends, which lost 0 bases and 3 bases, there was a span of 14 bases. This CDR3 is 16 amino acids long. The germline CDR1 and CDR2 sequences are KGHSH and LQKENI. The CDR3, as DNA: TGTGCCAGCTCACCACCGTCGAGGGCCCAGGACACTGAAGCTTTCTTT. Encoded protein: CASSPPSRAQDTEAFF.

The chain joins TRBV5-1 to TRBJ1-1; D is unclear. This CDR3 has 12 residues. With 1 base removed from V and 4 bases from J, the gap between germline ends came to 5 bases. Germline-derived CDR1 and CDR2 are SGHRS and YFSETQ. The CDR3 loop is CASSLLGTEAFF. CDR3 sequence (DNA): TGCGCCAGCAGCTTGCTCGGCACTGAAGCTTTCTTT.

The chain has TRBV6-5 and TRBJ1-5; TRBD1 aligns across 8 bases. Germline loops: CDR1 MNHEY, CDR2 SVGAGI. After removal of 8 bases from V and 4 bases from J, the junction contained 10 bases not matched to a gene. The CDR3 is 15 residues long. The CDR3 spells CASSGPQGGNQPQHF. The CDR3 DNA follows: TGTGCCAGCTCCGGCCCACAGGGGGGGAATCAGCCCCAGCATTTT.

The V gene is TRBV20-1, the J gene TRBJ2-3; D perhaps matches TRBD2 (6 bases). With 3 bases removed from V and 2 bases from J, the gap between germline ends came to 12 bases. The CDR3 has 14 amino acids. From germline, CDR1 is DFQATT and CDR2 SNEGSKA (reference sequence). CDR3 nucleotides: TGCAGTGCTAGTTTTAGCGGAGACACAGATACGCAGTATTTT. Translation gives CSASFSGDTDTQYF.

The chain is built from TRBV28 and TRBJ1-6; 8 positions match TRBD1. Germline values: CDR1 MDHEN, CDR2 SYDVKM. After removal of 5 bases from V and 6 bases from J, the junction contained 3 bases not matched to a gene. The CDR3 spans 14 residues. The CDR3 loop is CASSLGQGNSPLHF. The CDR3 nucleotides read TGTGCCAGCAGTCTCGGACAGGGTAATTCACCCCTCCACTTT.

V is TRBV7-8 and J is TRBJ2-2; a possible D gene is TRBD1 (6 bases). The CDR3 runs 15 residues. Germline CDR1 is SGHVS and CDR2 is FQNEAQ. Deletions cut 1 base from V and 7 bases from J, with 13 bases between. The CDR3 here is CASSLVPQGFGELFF. In DNA form, the CDR3 reads TGTGCCAGCAGCTTAGTCCCCCAGGGGTTCGGGGAGCTGTTTTTT. Filled out from reference TRBV7-8 and TRBJ2-2, the complete variable domain reads GAGVSQSPRYKVAKRGQDVALRCDPISGHVSLFWYQQALGQGPEFLTYFQNEAQLDKSGLPSDRFFAERPEGSVSTLKIQRTQQEDSAVYLCASSLVPQGFGELFFGEGSRLTVL.

This rearrangement joins TRBV2 to TRBJ1-2; D is perhaps TRBD1 (5 bases). CDR1 and CDR2 (germline): SNHLY, FYNNEI. The CDR3 is made up of 13 amino acids. Trimming cost V 6 bases and J 8 bases, with 16 bases left between them. In DNA, the CDR3 is TGTGCCAGCAGCGAACTAGGGGCGGGGGGCTACACCTTC. Residues: CASSELGAGGYTF.

This chain joins TRBV19 and TRBJ1-2; D gene ambiguous. V was shortened by 6 bases and J by 7 bases, with 15 bases between the two germline ends. The V gene's germline CDR1 is LNHDA and CDR2 SQIVND (reference sequence). CDR3 length: 13 residues. The CDR3, as DNA: TGTGCCAGTAGAGTTGGCAGGTTTCGTGGCTACACCTTC. Translating it yields CASRVGRFRGYTF.

V and J are TRBV9 and TRBJ2-2, with 10 nucleotides matching TRBD2. The CDR3 totals 18 residues. Germline trimming cut 6 bases from V and 2 bases from J; bases unmatched to any gene: 13. Germline values: CDR1 SGDLS, CDR2 YYNGEE. The CDR3 loop reads CASTVSLASGRNTGELFF. The CDR3 DNA follows: TGTGCCAGCACCGTCTCGTTGGCTAGCGGGAGAAACACCGGGGAGCTGTTTTTT.